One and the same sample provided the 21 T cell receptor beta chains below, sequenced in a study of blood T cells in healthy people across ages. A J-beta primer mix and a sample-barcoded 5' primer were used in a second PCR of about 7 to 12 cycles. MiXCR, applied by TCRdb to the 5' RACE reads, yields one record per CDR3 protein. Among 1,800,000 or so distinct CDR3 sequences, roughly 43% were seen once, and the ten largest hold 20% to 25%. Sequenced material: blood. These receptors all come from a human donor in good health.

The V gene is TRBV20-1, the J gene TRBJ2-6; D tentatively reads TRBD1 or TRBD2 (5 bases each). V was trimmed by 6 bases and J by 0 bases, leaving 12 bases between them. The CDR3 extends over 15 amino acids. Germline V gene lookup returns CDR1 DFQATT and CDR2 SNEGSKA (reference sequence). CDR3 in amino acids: CSADGTPSGANVLTF. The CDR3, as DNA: TGCAGTGCGGACGGGACCCCCTCTGGGGCCAACGTCCTGACTTTC.

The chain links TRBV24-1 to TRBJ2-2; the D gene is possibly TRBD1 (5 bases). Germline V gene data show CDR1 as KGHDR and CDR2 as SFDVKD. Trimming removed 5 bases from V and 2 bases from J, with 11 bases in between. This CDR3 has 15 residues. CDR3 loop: CATSGGRTNTGELFF. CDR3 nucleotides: TGTGCCACCAGTGGCGGCAGGACAAACACCGGGGAGCTGTTTTTT.

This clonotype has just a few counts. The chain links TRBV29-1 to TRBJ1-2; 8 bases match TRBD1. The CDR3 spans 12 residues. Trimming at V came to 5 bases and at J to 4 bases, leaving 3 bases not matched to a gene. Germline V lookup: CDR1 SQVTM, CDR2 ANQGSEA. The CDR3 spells CSVNDRGYGYTF. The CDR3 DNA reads TGCAGCGTTAACGACAGGGGCTATGGCTACACCTTC.

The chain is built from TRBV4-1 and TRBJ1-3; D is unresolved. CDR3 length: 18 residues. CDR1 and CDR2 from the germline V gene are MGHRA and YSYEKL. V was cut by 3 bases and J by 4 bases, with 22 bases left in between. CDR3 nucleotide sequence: TGCGCCAGCAGCCATCCTCGAGCGGGCTCTAGGCTCGGAAACACCATATATTTT. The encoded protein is CASSHPRAGSRLGNTIYF.

CDR3 sequence reads: CASSSPDPFCRDKVHYGYTF. In nucleotides, the CDR3 is TGTGCCAGCAGCTCACCCGATCCTTTCTGCCGGGACAAGGTCCACTATGGCTACACCTTC. This sequence joins TRBV7-8 and TRBJ1-2, with a tentative D call TRBD1 (6 bases). CDR3 size: 20 residues. V lost 4 bases to trimming and J lost 3 bases, with 30 bases between them. CDR1 and CDR2 from the germline V gene are SGHVS and FQNEAQ. Supplemented by reference TRBV7-8 and TRBJ1-2, the full variable domain reads GAGVSQSPRYKVAKRGQDVALRCDPISGHVSLFWYQQALGQGPEFLTYFQNEAQLDKSGLPSDRFFAERPEGSVSTLKIQRTQQEDSAVYLCASSSPDPFCRDKVHYGYTFGSGTRLTVV.

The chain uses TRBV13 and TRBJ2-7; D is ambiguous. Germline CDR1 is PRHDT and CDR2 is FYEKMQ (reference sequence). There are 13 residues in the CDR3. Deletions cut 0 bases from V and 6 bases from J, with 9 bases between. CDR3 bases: TGTGCCAGCAGCTTAGGGGACGCCTTCGAGCAGTACTTC. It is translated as CASSLGDAFEQYF.

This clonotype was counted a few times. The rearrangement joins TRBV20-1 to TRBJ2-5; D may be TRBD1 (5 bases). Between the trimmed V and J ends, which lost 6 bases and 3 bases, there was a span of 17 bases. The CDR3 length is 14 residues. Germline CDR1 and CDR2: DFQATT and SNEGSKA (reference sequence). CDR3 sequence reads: CSALDLGREETQYF. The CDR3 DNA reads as TGCAGTGCCCTTGACTTGGGCAGGGAAGAGACCCAGTACTTC.

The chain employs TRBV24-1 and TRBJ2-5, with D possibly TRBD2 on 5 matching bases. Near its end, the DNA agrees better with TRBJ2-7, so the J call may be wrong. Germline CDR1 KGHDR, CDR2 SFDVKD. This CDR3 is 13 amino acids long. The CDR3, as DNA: TGTGCCACCAGTGAGAACACGGGATACGAGCAGTACTTC. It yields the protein CATSENTGYEQYF.

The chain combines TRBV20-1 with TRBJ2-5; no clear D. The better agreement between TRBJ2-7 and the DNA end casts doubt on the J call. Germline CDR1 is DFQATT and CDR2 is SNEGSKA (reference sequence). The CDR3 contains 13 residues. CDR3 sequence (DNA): TGCAGTGCGGCCTATCGGGCGGAGAACGAGCAGTACTTC. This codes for CSAAYRAENEQYF.

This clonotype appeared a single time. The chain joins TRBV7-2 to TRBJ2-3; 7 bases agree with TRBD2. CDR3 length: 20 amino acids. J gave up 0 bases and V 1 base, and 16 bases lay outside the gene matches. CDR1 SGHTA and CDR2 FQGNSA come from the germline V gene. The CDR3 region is CASSLGRTSNPGRSTDTQYF. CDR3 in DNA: TGTGCCAGCAGCTTAGGCCGGACTAGTAACCCGGGACGCAGCACAGATACGCAGTATTTT. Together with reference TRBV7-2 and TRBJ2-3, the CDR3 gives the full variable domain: GAGVSQSPSNKVTEKGKDVELRCDPISGHTALYWYRQSLGQGLEFLIYFQGNSAPDKSGLPSDRFSAERTGGSVSTLTIQRTQQEDSAVYLCASSLGRTSNPGRSTDTQYFGPGTRLTVL.

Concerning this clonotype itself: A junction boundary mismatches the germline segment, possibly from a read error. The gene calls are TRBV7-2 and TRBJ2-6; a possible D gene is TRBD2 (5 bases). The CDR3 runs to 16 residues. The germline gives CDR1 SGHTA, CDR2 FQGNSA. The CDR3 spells CASSLVGTERASVLTF. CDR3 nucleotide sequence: TGTGCCAGCAGCTTAGTCGGAACGGAGAGGGCCAGCGTCCTGACTTTC.

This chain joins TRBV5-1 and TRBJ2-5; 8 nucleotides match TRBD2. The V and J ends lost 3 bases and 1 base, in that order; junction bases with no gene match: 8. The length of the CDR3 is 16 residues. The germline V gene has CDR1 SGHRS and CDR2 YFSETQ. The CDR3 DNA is TGCGCCAGCAGCTCCACCGTAGCGGGGCTCCAAGAGACCCAGTACTTC. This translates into CASSSTVAGLQETQYF.

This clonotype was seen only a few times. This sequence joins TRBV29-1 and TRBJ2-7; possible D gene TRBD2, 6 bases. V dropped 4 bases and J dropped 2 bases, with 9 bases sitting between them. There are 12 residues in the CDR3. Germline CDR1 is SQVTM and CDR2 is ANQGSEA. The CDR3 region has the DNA TGCAGCGTTGCTGGGGGGACCTACGAGCAGTACTTC. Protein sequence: CSVAGGTYEQYF.

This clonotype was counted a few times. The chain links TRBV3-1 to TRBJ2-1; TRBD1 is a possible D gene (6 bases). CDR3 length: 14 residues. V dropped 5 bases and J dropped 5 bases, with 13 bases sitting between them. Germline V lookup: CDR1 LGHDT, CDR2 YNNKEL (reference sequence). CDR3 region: CASSGTDRNNEQFF. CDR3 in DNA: TGTGCCAGCAGCGGAACTGACAGGAACAATGAGCAGTTCTTC.

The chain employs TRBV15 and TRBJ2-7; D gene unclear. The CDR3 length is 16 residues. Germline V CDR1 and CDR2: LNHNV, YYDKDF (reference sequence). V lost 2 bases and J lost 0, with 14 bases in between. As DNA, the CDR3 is TGTGCCACCAGCAGACTAGTTGGTGGTAGCTCCTACGAGCAGTACTTC. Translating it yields CATSRLVGGSSYEQYF.

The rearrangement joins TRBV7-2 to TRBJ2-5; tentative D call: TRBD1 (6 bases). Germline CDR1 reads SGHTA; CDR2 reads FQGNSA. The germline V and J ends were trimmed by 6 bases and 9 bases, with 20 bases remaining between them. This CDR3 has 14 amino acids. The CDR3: CASRRGGPEWAQYF. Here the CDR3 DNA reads TGTGCCAGCAGACGAGGGGGTCCAGAGTGGGCCCAGTACTTC.

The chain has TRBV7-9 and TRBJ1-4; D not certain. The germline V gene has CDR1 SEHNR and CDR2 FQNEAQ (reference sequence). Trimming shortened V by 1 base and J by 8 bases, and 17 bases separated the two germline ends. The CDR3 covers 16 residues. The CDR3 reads CASSLGGTPNREKLFF. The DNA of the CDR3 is TGTGCCAGCAGCTTAGGGGGTACACCGAACCGGGAAAAACTGTTTTTT.

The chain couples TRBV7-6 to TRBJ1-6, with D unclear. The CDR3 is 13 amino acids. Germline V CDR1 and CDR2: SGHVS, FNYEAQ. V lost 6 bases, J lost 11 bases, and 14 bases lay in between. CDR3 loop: CASRRLYGPPLHF. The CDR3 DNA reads TGTGCCAGCAGGAGACTTTACGGACCACCCCTCCACTTT.

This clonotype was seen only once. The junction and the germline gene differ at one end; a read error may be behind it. CDR3 sequence: CACSLATTSWGNTGELFF. In DNA form, the CDR3 reads TGTGCCTGCAGCTTAGCTACTACGAGCTGGGGAAACACCGGGGAGCTGTTTTTT. The rearrangement joins TRBV11-1 to TRBJ2-2; D remains unclear. Per the germline V gene, CDR1 is SGHAT and CDR2 is FQDESV (reference sequence). There are 18 residues in the CDR3.

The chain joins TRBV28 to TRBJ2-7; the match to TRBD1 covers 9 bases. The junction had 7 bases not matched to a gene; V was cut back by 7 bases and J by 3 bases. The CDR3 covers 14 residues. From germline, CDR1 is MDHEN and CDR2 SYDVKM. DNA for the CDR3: TGTGCCAGCACCACCGGGACAGGGATCTACGAGCAGTACTTC. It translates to CASTTGTGIYEQYF.

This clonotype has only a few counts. The CDR3 nucleotides read TGTGCCAGCACGGGACAGGGGAGATACGGCTACACCTTC. This translates into CASTGQGRYGYTF. The chain recombines TRBV7-9 with TRBJ1-2; 10 bases match TRBD1. The junction had 7 bases not matched to a gene; V was cut back by 7 bases and J by 8 bases. The CDR3 sequence is 13 residues long. Germline CDR1 and CDR2: SEHNR and FQNEAQ (reference sequence).